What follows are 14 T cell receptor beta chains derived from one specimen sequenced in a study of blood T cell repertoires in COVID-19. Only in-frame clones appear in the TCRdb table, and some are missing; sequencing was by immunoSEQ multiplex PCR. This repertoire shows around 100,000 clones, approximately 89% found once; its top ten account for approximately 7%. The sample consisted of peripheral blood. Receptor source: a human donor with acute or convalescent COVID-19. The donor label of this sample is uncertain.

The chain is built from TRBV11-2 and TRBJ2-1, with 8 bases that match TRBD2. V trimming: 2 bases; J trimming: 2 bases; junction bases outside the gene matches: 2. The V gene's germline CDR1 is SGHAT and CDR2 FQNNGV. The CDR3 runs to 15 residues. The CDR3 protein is CASSLSGGTYNEQFF. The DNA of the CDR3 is TGTGCCAGCAGCTTAAGCGGGGGAACCTACAATGAGCAGTTCTTC.

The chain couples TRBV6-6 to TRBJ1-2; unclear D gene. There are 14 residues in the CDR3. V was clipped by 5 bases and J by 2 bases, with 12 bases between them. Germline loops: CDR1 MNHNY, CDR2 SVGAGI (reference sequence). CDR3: CASSPLSTNYGYTF. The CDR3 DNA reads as TGTGCCAGCAGTCCCCTGTCGACAAACTATGGCTACACCTTC.

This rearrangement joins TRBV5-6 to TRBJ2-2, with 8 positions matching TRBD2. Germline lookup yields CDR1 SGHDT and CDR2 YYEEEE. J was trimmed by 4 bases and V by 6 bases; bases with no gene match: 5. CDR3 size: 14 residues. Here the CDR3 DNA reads TGTGCCAGCACTTTGGCGGGGGGCACCGGGGAGCTGTTTTTT. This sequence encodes CASTLAGGTGELFF.

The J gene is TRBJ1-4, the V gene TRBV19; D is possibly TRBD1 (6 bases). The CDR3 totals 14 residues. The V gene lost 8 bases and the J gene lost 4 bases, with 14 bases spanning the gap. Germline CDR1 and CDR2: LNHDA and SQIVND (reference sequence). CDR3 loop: CASGRGLGNEKLFF. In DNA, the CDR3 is TGTGCCAGTGGGCGGGGGCTCGGTAATGAAAAACTGTTTTTT.

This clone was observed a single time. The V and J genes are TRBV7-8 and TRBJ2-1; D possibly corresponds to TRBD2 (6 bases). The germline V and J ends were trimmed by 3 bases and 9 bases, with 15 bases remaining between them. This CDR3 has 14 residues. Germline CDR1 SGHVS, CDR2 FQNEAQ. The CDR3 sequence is CASSFLRLGGEQFF. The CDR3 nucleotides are TGTGCCAGCAGCTTTTTAAGGTTGGGGGGTGAGCAGTTCTTC.

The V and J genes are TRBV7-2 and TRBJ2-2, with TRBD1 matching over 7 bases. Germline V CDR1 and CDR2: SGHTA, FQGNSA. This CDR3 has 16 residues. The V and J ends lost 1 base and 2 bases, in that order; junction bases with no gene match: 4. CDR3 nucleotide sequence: TGTGCCAGCAGCTTAGTAGGGGGCGGAAACACCGGGGAGCTGTTTTTT. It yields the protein CASSLVGGGNTGELFF.

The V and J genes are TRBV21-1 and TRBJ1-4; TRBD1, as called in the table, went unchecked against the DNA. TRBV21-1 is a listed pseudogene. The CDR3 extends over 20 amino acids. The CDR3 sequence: CASSERSSQGRFGANEKLFF. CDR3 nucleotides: TGTGCCAGCTCCGAGAGATCCTCACAGGGGCGTTTCGGAGCTAATGAAAAACTGTTTTTT.

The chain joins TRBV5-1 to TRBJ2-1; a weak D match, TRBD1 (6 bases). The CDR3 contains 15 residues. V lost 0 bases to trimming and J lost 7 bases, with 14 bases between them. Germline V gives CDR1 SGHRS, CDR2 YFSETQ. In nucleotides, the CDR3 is TGCGCCAGCAGCTTGGGAGGGGGTCTGAGGAATGAGCAGTTCTTC. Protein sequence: CASSLGGGLRNEQFF.

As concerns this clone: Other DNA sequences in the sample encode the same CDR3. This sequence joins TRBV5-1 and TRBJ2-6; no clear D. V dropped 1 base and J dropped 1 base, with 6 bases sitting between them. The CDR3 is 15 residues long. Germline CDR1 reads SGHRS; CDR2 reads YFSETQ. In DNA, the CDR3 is TGCGCCAGCAGCTTGTGGGCGTCTGGGGCCAACGTCCTGACTTTC. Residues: CASSLWASGANVLTF. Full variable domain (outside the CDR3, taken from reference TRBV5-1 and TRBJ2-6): KAGVTQTPRYLIKTRGQQVTLSCSPISGHRSVSWYQQTPGQGLQFLFEYFSETQRNKGNFPGRFSGRQFSNSRSEMNVSTLELGDSALYLCASSLWASGANVLTFGAGSRLTVL.

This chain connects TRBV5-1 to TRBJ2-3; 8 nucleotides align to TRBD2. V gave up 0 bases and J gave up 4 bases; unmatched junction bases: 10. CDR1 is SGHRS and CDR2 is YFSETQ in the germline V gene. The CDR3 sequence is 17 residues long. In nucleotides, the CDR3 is TGCGCCAGCAGCTTGGCTGGGAGCGGGGGAGTCCCAGATACGCAGTATTTT. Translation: CASSLAGSGGVPDTQYF.

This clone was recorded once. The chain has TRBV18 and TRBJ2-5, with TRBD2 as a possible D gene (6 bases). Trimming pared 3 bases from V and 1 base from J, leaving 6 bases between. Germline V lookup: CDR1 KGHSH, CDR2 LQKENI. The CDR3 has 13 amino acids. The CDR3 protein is CASSPGLQETQYF. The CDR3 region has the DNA TGTGCCAGCTCACCGGGACTCCAAGAGACCCAGTACTTC.

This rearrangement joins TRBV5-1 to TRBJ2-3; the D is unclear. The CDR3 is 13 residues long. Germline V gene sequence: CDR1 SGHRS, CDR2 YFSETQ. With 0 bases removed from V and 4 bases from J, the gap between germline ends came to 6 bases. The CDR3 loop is CASSLGASDTQYF. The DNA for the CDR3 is TGCGCCAGCAGCTTGGGCGCGTCAGATACGCAGTATTTT.

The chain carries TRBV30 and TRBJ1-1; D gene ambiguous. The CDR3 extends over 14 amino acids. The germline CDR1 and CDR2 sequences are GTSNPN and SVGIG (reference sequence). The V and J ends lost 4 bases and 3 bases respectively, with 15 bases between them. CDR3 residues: CAWKEGSLDTEAFF. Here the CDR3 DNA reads TGTGCCTGGAAGGAGGGCAGCTTGGACACTGAAGCTTTCTTT.

In nucleotides, the CDR3 is TGTGCCAGCAGTGCGGAAGGGGGCAATCAGCCCCAGCATTTT. Its translation: CASSAEGGNQPQHF. The chain combines TRBV6-4 with TRBJ1-5, with D perhaps TRBD1 (5 bases). This CDR3 region has 14 residues. The V end lost 4 bases, the J end lost 2 bases, and 9 bases lay between the germline ends. Germline CDR1 reads MRHNA; CDR2 reads SNTAGT.